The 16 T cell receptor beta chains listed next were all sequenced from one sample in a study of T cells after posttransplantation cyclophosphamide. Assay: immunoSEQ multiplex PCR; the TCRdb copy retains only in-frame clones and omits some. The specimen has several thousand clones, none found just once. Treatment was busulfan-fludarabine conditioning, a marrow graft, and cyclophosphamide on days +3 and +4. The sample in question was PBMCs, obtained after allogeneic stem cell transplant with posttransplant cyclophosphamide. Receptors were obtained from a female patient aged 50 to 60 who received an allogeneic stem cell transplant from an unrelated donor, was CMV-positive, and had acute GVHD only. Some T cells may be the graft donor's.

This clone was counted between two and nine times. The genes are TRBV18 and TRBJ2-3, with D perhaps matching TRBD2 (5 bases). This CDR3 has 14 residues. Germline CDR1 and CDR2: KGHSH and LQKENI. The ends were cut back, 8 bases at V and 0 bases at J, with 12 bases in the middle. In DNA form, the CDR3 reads TGTGCCAGCAAACTCAGGACTAGCACAGATACGCAGTATTTT. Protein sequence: CASKLRTSTDTQYF.

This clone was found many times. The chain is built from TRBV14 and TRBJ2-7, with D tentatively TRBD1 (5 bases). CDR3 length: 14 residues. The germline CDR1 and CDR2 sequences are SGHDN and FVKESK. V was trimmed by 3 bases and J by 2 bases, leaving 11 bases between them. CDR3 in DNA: TGTGCCAGCAGCCAGTTTGGGGCCGCCTACGAGCAGTACTTC. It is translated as CASSQFGAAYEQYF. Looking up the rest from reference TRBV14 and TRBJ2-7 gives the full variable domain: EAGVTQFPSHSVIEKGQTVTLRCDPISGHDNLYWYRRVMGKEIKFLLHFVKESKQDESGMPNNRFLAERTGGTYSTLKVQPAELEDSGVYFCASSQFGAAYEQYFGPGTRLTVT.

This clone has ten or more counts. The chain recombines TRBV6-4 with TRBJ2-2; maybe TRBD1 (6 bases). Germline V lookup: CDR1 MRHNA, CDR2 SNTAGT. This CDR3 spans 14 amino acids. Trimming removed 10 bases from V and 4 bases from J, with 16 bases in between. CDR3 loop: CATAPGTTTGELFF. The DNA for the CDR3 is TGTGCCACGGCCCCAGGGACAACCACCGGGGAGCTGTTTTTT.

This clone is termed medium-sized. The CDR3 protein is CASSLKDAWTGGTDTQYF. CDR3 nucleotide sequence: TGTGCCAGCAGTCTAAAGGATGCGTGGACAGGGGGCACAGATACGCAGTATTTT. The V gene is TRBV28, the J gene TRBJ2-3; TRBD1 agrees at 9 bases. In germline, CDR1 is MDHEN, CDR2 SYDVKM. The length of the CDR3 is 18 residues. The V segment lost 5 bases and the J segment 1 base; nucleotides outside the gene matches: 13.

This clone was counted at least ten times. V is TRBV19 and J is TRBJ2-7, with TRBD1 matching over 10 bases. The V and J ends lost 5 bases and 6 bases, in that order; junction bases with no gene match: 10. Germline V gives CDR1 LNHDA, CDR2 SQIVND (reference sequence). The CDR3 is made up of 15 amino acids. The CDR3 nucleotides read TGTGCCAGTAGTTCCCCGGGACAGGGGTCCGGCGAGCAGTACTTC. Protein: CASSSPGQGSGEQYF.

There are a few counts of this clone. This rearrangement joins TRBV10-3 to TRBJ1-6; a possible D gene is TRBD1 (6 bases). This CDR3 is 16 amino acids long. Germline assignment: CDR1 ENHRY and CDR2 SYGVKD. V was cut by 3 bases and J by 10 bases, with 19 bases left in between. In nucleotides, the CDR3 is TGTGCCATCAGTGAACTGACAGGAAGCCCGGGATCACCCCTCCACTTT. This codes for CAISELTGSPGSPLHF.

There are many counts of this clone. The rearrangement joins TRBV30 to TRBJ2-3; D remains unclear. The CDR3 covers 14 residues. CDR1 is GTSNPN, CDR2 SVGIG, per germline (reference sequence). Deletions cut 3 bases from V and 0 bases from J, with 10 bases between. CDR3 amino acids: CAWRRAGSTDTQYF. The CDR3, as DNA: TGTGCCTGGAGACGCGCAGGTAGCACAGATACGCAGTATTTT.

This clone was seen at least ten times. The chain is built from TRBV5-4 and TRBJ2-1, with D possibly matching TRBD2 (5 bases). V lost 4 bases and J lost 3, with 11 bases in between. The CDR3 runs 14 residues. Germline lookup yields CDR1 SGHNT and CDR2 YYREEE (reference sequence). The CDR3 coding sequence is TGTGCCAGCAGCCTCACGGGAAGCTACAATGAGCAGTTCTTC. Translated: CASSLTGSYNEQFF.

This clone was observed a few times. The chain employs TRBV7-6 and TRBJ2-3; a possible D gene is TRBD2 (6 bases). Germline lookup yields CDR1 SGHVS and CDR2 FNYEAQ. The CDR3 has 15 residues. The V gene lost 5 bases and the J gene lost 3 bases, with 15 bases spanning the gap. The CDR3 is CASSLWGRWTDTQYF. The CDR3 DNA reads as TGTGCCAGCAGCCTTTGGGGGAGGTGGACAGATACGCAGTATTTT.

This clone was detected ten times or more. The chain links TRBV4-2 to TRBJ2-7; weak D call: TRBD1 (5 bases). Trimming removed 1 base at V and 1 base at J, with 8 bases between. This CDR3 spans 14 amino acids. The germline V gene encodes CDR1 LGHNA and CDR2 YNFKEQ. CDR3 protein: CASSQVAGSYEQYF. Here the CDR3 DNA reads TGTGCCAGCAGCCAAGTAGCAGGGTCCTACGAGCAGTACTTC.

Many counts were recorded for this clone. In nucleotides, the CDR3 is TGTGCTAGTGGTTTGGTAACTATCGGGACTAGCTTCCACGAGCAGTACTTC. This codes for CASGLVTIGTSFHEQYF. This chain connects TRBV12-5 to TRBJ2-7, with 9 bases fitting TRBD2. Looked up from germline, CDR1 is LGHNT and CDR2 is FRNRAP. The CDR3 sequence is 17 residues long. V lost 0 bases and J lost 5; bases outside the gene matches: 11. Supplemented by reference TRBV12-5 and TRBJ2-7, the full variable domain reads DARVTQTPRHKVTEMGQEVTMRCQPILGHNTVFWYRQTMMQGLELLAYFRNRAPLDDSGMPKDRFSAEMPDATLATLKIQPSEPRDSAVYFCASGLVTIGTSFHEQYFGPGTRLTVT.

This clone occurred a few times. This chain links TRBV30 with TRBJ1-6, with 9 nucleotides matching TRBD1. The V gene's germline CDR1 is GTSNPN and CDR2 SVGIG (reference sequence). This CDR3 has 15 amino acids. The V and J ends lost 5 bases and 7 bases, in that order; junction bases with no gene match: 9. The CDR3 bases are TGTGCCTGGGATCCGGGACAGGGAAGGAATTCACCCCTCCACTTT. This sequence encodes CAWDPGQGRNSPLHF.

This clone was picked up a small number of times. The CDR3 DNA is TGTGCCAGCTCACCAAGAGAGACTAGCGGGAGTAATGAGCAGTTCTTC. It yields the protein CASSPRETSGSNEQFF. The chain combines TRBV18 with TRBJ2-1, with 12 bases lining up with TRBD2. The CDR3 sequence is 16 residues long. After removal of 2 bases from V and 7 bases from J, the junction contained 6 bases not matched to a gene. The germline V gene has CDR1 KGHSH and CDR2 LQKENI. Filled out from reference TRBV18 and TRBJ2-1, the complete variable domain reads NAGVMQNPRHLVRRRGQEARLRCSPMKGHSHVYWYRQLPEEGLKFMVYLQKENIIDESGMPKERFSAEFPKEGPSILRIQQVVRGDSAAYFCASSPRETSGSNEQFFGPGTRLTVL.

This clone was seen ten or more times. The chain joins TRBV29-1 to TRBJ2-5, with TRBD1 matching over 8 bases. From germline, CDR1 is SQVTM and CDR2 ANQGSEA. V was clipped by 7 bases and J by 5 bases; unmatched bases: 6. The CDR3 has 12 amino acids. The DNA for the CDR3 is TGCAGCGCTGACAGGGGTGGTGAGACCCAGTACTTC. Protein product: CSADRGGETQYF.

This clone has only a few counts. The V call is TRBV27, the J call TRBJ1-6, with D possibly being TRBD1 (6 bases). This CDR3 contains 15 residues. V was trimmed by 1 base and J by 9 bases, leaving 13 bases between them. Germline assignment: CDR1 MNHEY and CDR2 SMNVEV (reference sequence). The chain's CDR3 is CASSLWWRGGSPLHF. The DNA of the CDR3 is TGTGCCAGCAGTTTATGGTGGAGGGGGGGTTCACCCCTCCACTTT.

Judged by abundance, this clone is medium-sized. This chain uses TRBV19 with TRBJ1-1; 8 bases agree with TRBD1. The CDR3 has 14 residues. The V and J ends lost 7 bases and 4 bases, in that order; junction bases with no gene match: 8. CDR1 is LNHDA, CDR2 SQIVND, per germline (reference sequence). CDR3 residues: CASTKQGGGTEAFF. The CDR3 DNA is TGTGCCAGTACCAAACAGGGGGGCGGCACTGAAGCTTTCTTT.